This entry is about one T cell receptor (beta chain). The antigen is undetermined. This sample was included in a study of pediatric ulcerative colitis. The study's findings and limits: Ulcerative colitis patients shared more blood-rectal clones than controls. All ulcerative colitis patients, but no controls, carried two rectal clonotypes. Clonal expansions reduced rectal repertoire diversity in acute severe colitis.

Blood was drawn at the time of colonoscopy. Produced via immunoSEQ multiplex PCR; TCRdb's table is partial and in-frame only. The data show more than 50,000 clones, with about 80% seen just once and 5.2% held by the top ten. The V gene's germline CDR1 is SGHTA and CDR2 FQGNSA. Deletions cut 5 bases from V and 6 bases from J, with 20 bases between. This CDR3 region has 16 residues. The sample consisted of blood. This sequence joins TRBV7-2 and TRBJ2-1; D unclear. This TCR was sampled from a boy younger than 18 with moderate ulcerative colitis. The DNA for the CDR3 is TGTGCCAGCAGCCCCTGGATAGCAGCCTCGTTCAATGAGCAGTTCTTC. This sequence encodes CASSPWIAASFNEQFF. Supplemented by reference TRBV7-2 and TRBJ2-1, the full variable domain reads GAGVSQSPSNKVTEKGKDVELRCDPISGHTALYWYRQSLGQGLEFLIYFQGNSAPDKSGLPSDRFSAERTGGSVSTLTIQRTQQEDSAVYLCASSPWIAASFNEQFFGPGTRLTVL.